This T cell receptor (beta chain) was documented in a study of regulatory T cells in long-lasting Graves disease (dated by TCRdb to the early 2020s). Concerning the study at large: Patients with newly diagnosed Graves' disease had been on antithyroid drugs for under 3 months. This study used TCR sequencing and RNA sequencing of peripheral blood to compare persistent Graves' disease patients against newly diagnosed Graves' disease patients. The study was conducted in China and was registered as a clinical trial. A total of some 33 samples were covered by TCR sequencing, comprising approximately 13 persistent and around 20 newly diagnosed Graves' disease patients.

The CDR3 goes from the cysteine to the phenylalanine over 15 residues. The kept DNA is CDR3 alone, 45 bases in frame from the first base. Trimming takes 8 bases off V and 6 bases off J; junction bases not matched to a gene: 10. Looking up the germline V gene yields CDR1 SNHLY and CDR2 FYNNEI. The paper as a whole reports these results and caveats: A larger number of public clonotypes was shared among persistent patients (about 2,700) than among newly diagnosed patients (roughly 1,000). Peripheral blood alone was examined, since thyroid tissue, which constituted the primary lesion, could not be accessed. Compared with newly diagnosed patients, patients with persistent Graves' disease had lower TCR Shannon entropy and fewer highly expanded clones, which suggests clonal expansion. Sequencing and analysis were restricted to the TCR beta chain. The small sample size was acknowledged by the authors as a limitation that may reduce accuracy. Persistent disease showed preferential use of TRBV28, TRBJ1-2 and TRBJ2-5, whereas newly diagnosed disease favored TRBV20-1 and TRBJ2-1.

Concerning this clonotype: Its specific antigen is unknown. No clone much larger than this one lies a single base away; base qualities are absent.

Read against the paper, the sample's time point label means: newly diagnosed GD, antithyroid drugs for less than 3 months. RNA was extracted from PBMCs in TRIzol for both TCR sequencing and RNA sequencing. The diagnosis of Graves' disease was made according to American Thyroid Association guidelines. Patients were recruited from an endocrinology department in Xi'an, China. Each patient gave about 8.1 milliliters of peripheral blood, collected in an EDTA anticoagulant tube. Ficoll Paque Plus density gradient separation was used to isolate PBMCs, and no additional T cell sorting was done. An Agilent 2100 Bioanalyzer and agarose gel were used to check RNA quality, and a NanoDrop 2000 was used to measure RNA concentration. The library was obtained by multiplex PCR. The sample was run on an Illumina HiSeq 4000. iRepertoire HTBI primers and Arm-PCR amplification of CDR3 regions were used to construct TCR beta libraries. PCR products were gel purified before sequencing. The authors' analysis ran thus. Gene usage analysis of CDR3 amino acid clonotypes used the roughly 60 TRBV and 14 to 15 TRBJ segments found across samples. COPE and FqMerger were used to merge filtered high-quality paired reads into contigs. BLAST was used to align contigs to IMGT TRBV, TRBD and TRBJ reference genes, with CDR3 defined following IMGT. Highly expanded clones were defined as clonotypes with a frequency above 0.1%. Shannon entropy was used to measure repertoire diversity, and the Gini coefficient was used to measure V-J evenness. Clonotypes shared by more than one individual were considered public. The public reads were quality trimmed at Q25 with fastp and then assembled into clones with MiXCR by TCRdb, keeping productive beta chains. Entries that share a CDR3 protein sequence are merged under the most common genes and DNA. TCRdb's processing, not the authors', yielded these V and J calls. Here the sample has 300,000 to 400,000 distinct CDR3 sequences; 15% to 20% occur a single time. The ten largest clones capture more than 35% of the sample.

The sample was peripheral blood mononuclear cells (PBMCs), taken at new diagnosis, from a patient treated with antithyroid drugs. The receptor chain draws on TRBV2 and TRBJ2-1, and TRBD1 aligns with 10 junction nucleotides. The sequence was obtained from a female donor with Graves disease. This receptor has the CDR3 CASAFTGTGANEQFF. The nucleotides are TGTGCCAGCGCCTTTACCGGGACAGGGGCCAATGAGCAGTTCTTC.